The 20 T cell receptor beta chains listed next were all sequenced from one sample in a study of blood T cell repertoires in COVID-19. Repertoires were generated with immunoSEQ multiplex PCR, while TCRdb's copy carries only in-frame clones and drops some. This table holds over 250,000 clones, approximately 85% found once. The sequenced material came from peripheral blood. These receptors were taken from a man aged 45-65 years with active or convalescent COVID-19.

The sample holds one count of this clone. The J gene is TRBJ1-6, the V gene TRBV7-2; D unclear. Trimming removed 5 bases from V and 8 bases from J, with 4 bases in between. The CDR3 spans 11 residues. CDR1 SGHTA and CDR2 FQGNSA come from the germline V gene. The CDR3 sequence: CASSRDSPLHF. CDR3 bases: TGTGCCAGCAGCCGAGATTCACCCCTCCACTTT.

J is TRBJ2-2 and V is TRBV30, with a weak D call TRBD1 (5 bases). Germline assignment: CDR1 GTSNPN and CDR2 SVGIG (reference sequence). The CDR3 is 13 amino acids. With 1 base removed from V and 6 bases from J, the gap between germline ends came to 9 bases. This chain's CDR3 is CAWSGQGAGELFF. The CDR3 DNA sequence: TGTGCCTGGAGTGGTCAGGGTGCCGGGGAGCTGTTTTTT. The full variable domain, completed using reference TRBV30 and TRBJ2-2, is SQTIHQWPATLVQPVGSPLSLECTVEGTSNPNLYWYRQAAGRGLQLLFYSVGIGQISSEVPQNLSASRPQDRQFILSSKKLLLSDSGFYLCAWSGQGAGELFFGEGSRLTVL.

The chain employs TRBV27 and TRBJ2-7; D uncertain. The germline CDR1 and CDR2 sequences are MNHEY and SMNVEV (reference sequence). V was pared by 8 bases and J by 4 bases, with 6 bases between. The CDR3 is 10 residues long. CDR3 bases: TGTGCCAGCGAACTATACGAGCAGTACTTC. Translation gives CASELYEQYF.

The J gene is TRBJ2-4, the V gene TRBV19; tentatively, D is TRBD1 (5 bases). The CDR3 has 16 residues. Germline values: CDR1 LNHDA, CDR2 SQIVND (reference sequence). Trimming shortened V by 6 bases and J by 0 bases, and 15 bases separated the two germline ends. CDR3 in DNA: TGTGCCAGTAGAAGTGGGGCAGCGCTAGCCAAAAACATTCAGTACTTC. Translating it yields CASRSGAALAKNIQYF.

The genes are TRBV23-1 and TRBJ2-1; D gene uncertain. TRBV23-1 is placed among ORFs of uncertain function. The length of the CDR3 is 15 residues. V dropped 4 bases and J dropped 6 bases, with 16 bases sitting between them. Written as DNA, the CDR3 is TGCGCCAGCAGTCCCAACAATCTCGCCTCCAATGAGCAGTTCTTC. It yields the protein CASSPNNLASNEQFF.

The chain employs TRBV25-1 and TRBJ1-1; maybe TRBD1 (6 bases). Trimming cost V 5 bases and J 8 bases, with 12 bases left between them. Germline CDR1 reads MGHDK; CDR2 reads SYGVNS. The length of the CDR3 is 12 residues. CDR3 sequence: CASSLQGSEAFF. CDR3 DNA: TGTGCCAGCAGTCTTCAGGGGAGCGAAGCTTTCTTT.

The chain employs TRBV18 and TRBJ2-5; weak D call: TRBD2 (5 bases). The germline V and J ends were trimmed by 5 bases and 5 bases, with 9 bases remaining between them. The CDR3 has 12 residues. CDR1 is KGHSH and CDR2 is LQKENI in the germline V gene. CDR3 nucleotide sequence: TGTGCCAGCTCATCGAAGCGGGAGACCCAGTACTTC. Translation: CASSSKRETQYF.

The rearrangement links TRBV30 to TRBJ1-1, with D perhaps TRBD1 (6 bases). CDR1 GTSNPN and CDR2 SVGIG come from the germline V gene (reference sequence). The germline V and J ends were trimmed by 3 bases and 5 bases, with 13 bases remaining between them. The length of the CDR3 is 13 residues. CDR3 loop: CAWSRQVLTEAFF. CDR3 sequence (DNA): TGTGCCTGGAGCCGACAGGTACTAACTGAAGCTTTCTTT.

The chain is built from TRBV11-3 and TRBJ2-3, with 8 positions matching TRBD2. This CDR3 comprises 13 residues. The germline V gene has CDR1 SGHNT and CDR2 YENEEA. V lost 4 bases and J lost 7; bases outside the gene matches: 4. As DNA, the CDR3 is TGTGCCAGCAGCTCCCATAGCGGGAATACGCAGTATTTT. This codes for CASSSHSGNTQYF.

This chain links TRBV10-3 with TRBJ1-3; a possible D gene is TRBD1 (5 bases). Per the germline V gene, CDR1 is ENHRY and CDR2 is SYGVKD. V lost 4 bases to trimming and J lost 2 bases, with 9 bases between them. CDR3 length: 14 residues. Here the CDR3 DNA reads TGTGCCATCAGTGGCGGGGCGGCTGGAAACACCATATATTTT. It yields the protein CAISGGAAGNTIYF.

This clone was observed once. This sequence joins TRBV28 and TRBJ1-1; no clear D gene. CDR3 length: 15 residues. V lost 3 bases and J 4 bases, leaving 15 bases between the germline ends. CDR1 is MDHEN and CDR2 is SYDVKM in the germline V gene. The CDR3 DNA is TGTGCCAGCAGTTTCGTGTCGGGGTGGGGCACTGAAGCTTTCTTT. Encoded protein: CASSFVSGWGTEAFF.

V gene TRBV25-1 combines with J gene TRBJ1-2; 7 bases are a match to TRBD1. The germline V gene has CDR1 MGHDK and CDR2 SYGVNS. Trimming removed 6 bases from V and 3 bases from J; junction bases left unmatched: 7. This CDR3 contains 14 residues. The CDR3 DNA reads TGTGCCAGCAGGGACCGAGGGGGCGACTATGGCTACACCTTC. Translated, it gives CASRDRGGDYGYTF.

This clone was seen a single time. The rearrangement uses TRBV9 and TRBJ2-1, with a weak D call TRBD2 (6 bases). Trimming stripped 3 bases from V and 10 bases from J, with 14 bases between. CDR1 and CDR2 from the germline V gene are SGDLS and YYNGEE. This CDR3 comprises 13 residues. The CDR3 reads CASSEVSGEEQFF. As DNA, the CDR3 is TGTGCCAGCAGCGAGGTTAGCGGCGAAGAGCAGTTCTTC.

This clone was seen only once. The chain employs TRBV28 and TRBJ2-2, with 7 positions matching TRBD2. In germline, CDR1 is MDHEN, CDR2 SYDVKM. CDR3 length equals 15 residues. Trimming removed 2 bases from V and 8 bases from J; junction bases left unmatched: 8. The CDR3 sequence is CASSLRGRAVGELFF. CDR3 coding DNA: TGTGCCAGCAGTTTACGGGGGAGGGCCGTGGGGGAGCTGTTTTTT.

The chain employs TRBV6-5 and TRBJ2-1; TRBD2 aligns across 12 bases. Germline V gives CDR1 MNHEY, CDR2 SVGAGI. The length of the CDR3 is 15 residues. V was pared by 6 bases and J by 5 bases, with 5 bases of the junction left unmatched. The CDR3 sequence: CASSIGLAGNNEQFF. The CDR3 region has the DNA TGTGCCAGCAGCATCGGACTAGCGGGGAACAATGAGCAGTTCTTC.

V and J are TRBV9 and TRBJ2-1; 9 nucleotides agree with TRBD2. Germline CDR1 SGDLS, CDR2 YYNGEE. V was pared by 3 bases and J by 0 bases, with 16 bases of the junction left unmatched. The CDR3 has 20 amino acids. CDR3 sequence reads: CASSGRNLIAGEGSYNEQFF. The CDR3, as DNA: TGTGCCAGCAGCGGTCGGAATCTTATAGCGGGAGAAGGCTCCTACAATGAGCAGTTCTTC.

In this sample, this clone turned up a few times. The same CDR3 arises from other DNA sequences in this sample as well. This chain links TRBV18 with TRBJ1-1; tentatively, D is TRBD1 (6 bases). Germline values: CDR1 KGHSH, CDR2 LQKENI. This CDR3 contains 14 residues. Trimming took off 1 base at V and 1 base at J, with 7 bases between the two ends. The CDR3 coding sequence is TGTGCCAGCTCACCACAACAGGGGAACACTGAAGCTTTCTTT. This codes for CASSPQQGNTEAFF.

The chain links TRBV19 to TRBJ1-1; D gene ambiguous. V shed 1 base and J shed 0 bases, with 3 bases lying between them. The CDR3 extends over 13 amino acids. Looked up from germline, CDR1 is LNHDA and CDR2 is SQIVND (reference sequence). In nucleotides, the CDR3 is TGTGCCAGTAGTATAGGAGTGAACACTGAAGCTTTCTTT. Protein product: CASSIGVNTEAFF.

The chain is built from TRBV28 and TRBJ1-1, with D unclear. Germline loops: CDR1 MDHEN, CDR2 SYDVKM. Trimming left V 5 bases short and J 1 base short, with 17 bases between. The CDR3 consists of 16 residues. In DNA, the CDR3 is TGTGCCAGCAGTCCTCCGGGGTCAGAACCGAACACTGAAGCTTTCTTT. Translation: CASSPPGSEPNTEAFF.

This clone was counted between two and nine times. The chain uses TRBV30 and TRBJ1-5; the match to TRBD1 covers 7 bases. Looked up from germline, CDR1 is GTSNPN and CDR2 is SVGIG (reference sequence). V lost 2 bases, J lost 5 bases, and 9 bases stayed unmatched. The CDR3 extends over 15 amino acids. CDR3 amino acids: CAWSRYRGTHQPQHF. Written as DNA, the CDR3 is TGTGCCTGGAGTAGATACAGGGGAACCCATCAGCCCCAGCATTTT.